The 11 T cell receptor beta chains reported below all come from one sample, sequenced in a study of PD-L1 blockade in urothelial cancer. Profiling relied on immunoSEQ multiplex PCR, and the TCRdb table lists in-frame clones only, not all of them. Of about 51,000 clones in the sample, approximately 83% are singletons; the top ten hold roughly 17%. The sample was PBMCs, taken around atezolizumab (anti-PD-L1) treatment. The receptors were sampled from a man in his 60s with urothelial cancer.

This chain links TRBV5-1 with TRBJ2-5, with a weak D call TRBD1 (6 bases). Germline lookup yields CDR1 SGHRS and CDR2 YFSETQ. This CDR3 has 14 amino acids. The ends were cut back, 1 base at V and 5 bases at J, with 12 bases in the middle. The CDR3 here is CASSLFGGSETQYF. The CDR3 DNA follows: TGCGCCAGCAGCTTGTTTGGGGGCTCGGAGACCCAGTACTTC.

The rearrangement uses TRBV7-9 and TRBJ1-1; D unclear. Germline CDR1 reads SEHNR; CDR2 reads FQNEAQ (reference sequence). V was shortened by 7 bases and J by 0 bases, with 15 bases between the two germline ends. The CDR3 sequence is 15 residues long. The CDR3 loop is CASTHSTMMNTEAFF. Written as DNA, the CDR3 is TGTGCCAGCACACATTCAACCATGATGAACACTGAAGCTTTCTTT.

The V call is TRBV11-2, the J call TRBJ2-3; tentative D call: TRBD2 (6 bases). V was pared by 1 base and J by 6 bases, with 11 bases between. The germline CDR1 and CDR2 sequences are SGHAT and FQNNGV. This CDR3 comprises 14 residues. DNA for the CDR3: TGTGCCAGCAGCTTAGGGAGGAGGGCTGATACGCAGTATTTT. Protein sequence: CASSLGRRADTQYF.

This clone showed up just a few times. The J gene is TRBJ1-2, the V gene TRBV10-1; tentative D call: TRBD1 (6 bases). Germline V gives CDR1 WNHNN, CDR2 SYGVQD (reference sequence). V was trimmed by 6 bases and J by 0 bases, leaving 8 bases between them. This CDR3 is 13 amino acids long. The CDR3: CASSGQTNYGYTF. The CDR3 DNA is TGCGCCAGCAGCGGACAGACTAACTATGGCTACACCTTC.

The chain couples TRBV19 to TRBJ1-3; D is unclear. V shed 3 bases and J shed 1 base, with 16 bases lying between them. The V gene's germline CDR1 is LNHDA and CDR2 SQIVND (reference sequence). The CDR3 spans 17 residues. Here the CDR3 reads CASSMQSGATSGNTIYF. The CDR3 region has the DNA TGTGCCAGTAGTATGCAATCGGGAGCTACATCTGGAAACACCATATATTTT.

This chain connects TRBV29-1 to TRBJ1-1; D gene uncertain. Germline CDR1 and CDR2: SQVTM and ANQGSEA. This CDR3 has 13 residues. V lost 3 bases and J lost 0, with 8 bases in between. The DNA for the CDR3 is TGCAGCGTTGACCGGGAGATGAACACTGAAGCTTTCTTT. As protein: CSVDREMNTEAFF.

This chain joins TRBV7-9 and TRBJ2-3, with 8 nucleotides matching TRBD2. J was trimmed by 6 bases and V by 7 bases; bases with no gene match: 9. The length of the CDR3 is 14 residues. Per germline, CDR1 SEHNR and CDR2 FQNEAQ (reference sequence). The CDR3 sequence: CASTPGLDLDTQYF. The CDR3 DNA is TGTGCCAGCACACCGGGACTAGATTTGGATACGCAGTATTTT.

The chain employs TRBV27 and TRBJ1-1, with 10 bases identical to TRBD1. The CDR3 consists of 14 residues. The V gene end was trimmed by 8 bases and the J gene end by 5 bases; junction bases not matched to a gene: 8. Germline V lookup: CDR1 MNHEY, CDR2 SMNVEV (reference sequence). The CDR3 is CASRRQGAGTEAFF. The CDR3 DNA sequence: TGTGCCAGCCGCCGACAGGGGGCGGGTACTGAAGCTTTCTTT.

This sequence joins TRBV19 and TRBJ2-1; 8 nucleotides agree with TRBD1. Germline assignment: CDR1 LNHDA and CDR2 SQIVND (reference sequence). Trimming removed 2 bases from V and 12 bases from J; junction bases left unmatched: 9. The CDR3 contains 14 residues. CDR3 coding DNA: TGTGCCAGTAGTATAAACGACAGGGGCAGAAGGCAGTTCTTC. Amino acid sequence: CASSINDRGRRQFF.

For the CDR3, the DNA is TGTGCCAGCAGTTTAGACATTAGCGGGCCCAGCCGTTACGAGCAGTACTTC. Translating it yields CASSLDISGPSRYEQYF. The chain recombines TRBV28 with TRBJ2-7; TRBD2 agrees at 7 bases. Trimming took 2 bases from V and 4 from J; bases not matched to a gene: 14. Germline CDR1 and CDR2: MDHEN and SYDVKM. CDR3 length: 17 amino acids.

The chain combines TRBV6-5 with TRBJ2-1; TRBD1 matches at 10 bases. The CDR3 runs 12 residues. Germline V lookup: CDR1 MNHEY, CDR2 SVGAGI. Germline trimming cut 5 bases from V and 9 bases from J; bases unmatched to any gene: 1. Written as DNA, the CDR3 is TGTGCCAGCAGTCGGACAGGGGGTGAGCAGTTCTTC. Amino acids: CASSRTGGEQFF.